This record looks at one T cell receptor (beta chain) sequence and its context. Its antigen is currently unknown. An end of the junction differs from the germline gene, which may be a read error. The sample comes from a study of tumor and adjacent non-tumor tissue in lung cancer. No cell sorting was done before RNA was extracted from the tissue. Between August and November 2014, newly diagnosed, chemotherapy-naive lung cancer patients underwent thoracic surgery in China. Study observations and caveats: Normal lung showed higher cumulative top 100 clone frequency than tumor. TCR diversity was significantly greater in tumor than normal lung tissue. Higher tumor TCR diversity was associated with shorter survival.

The germline gives CDR1 MGHRA, CDR2 YSYEKL. The CDR3 sequence is 13 residues long. Three rounds of nested PCR, following a modified ARM-PCR protocol, produced the TCRbeta library. From the multiplex PCR reads, TCRdb called clonotypes with MiXCR, one entry per CDR3 protein. The table records tens of thousands of distinct CDR3 sequences, more than 60% of them present only once. Sample: lung tumor tissue. V is TRBV4-1 and J is TRBJ2-2; D is unclear. The receptor was derived from a woman aged 50 to 60 with non-small cell lung cancer. The CDR3 nucleotides read TGCGTCAGCCATGCCATGAACATCGGGGAGCTGTTTTTT. It codes for CVSHAMNIGELFF.